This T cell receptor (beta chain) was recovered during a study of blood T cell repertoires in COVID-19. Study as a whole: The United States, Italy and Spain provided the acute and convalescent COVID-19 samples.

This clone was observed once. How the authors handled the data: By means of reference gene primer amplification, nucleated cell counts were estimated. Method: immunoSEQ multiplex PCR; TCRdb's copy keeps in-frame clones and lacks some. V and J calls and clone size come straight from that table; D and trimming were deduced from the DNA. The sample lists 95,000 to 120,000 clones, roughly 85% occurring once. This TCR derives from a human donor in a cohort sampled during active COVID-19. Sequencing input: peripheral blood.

CDR3 sequence: CASSATSVGDTQYF. The CDR3 nucleotides read TGTGCCAGCAGCGCGACTAGCGTTGGGGATACGCAGTATTTT. The J gene is TRBJ2-3, the V gene TRBV7-9; TRBD2 matches at 8 bases. The CDR3 contains 14 residues. Germline lookup yields CDR1 SEHNR and CDR2 FQNEAQ (reference sequence). V was pared by 5 bases and J by 6 bases, with 7 bases of the junction left unmatched.